This T cell receptor (beta chain) derives from a study of blood T cell repertoires in COVID-19. Whole-study context: The samples span acute and convalescent COVID-19 from the United States, Italy and Spain. Sources were T cells, B-cell-depleted T cells, or PBMCs; the material itself was cDNA or gDNA.

In the authors' workflow: Estimated nucleated cell counts came from reference gene primer amplification. Repertoires were generated with immunoSEQ multiplex PCR, while TCRdb's copy carries only in-frame clones and drops some. V, J and clone size reflect that table, while D and trimming were determined from the DNA. Of about 60,000 clones in the sample, approximately 83% are singletons; the top ten hold 1.2%. V was clipped by 1 base and J by 5 bases, with 4 bases between them. Germline V gene data show CDR1 as SGHNT and CDR2 as YYREEE (reference sequence). This CDR3 is built from 11 residues. Source material: peripheral blood. The V and J genes are TRBV5-4 and TRBJ2-7; D unclear. The sequence was obtained from a man between 40 and 49 years old with acute or convalescent COVID-19. The CDR3 reads CASSLFDEQYF. The CDR3 DNA reads as TGTGCCAGCAGCTTGTTCGACGAGCAGTACTTC.